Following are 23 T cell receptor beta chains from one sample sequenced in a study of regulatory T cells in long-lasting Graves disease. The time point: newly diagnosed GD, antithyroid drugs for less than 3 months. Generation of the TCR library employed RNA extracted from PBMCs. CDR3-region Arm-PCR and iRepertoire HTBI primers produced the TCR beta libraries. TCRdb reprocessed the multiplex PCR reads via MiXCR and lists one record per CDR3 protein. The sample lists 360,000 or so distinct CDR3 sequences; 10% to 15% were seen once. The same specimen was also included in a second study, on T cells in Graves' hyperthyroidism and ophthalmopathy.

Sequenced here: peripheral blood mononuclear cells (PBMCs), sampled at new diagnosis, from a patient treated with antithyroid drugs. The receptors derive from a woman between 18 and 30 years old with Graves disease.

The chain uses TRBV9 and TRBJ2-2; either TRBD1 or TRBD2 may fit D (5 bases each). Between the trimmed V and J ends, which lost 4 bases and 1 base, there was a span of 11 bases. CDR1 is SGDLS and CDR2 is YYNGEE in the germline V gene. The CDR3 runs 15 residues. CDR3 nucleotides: TGTGCCAGCAGCCCACGGGACCAGAACACCGGGGAGCTGTTTTTT. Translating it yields CASSPRDQNTGELFF.

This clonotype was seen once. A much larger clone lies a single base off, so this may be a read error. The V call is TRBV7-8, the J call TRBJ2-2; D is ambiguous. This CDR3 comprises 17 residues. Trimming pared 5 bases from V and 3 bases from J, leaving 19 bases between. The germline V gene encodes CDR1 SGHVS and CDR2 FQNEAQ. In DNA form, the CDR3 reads TGTGCCAGCAGCCAATTTACGGCGTTAAGTTACACCGGGGAGCTGTTTTTT. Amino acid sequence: CASSQFTALSYTGELFF.

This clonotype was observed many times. CDR3: CASRRTVTYEQYF. As DNA, the CDR3 is TGTGCCAGCAGACGGACAGTCACCTACGAGCAGTACTTC. J is TRBJ2-7 and V is TRBV28, with D tentatively TRBD1 (6 bases). Trimming removed 6 bases from V and 2 bases from J, with 11 bases in between. The CDR3 is 13 amino acids. CDR1 MDHEN and CDR2 SYDVKM come from the germline V gene.

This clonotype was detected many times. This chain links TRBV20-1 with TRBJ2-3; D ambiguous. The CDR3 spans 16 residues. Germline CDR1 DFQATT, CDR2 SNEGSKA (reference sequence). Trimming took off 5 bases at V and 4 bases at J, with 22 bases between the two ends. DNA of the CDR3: TGCAGTGCTGGGGTAAGGGCCCGGTCCGTCCCAGATACGCAGTATTTT. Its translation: CSAGVRARSVPDTQYF.

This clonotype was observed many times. The CDR3 region is CASSQEGRMDTQYF. DNA of the CDR3: TGCGCCAGCAGCCAAGAGGGGAGAATGGATACGCAGTATTTT. The chain carries TRBV4-1 and TRBJ2-3, with D possibly being TRBD2 (5 bases). Germline loops: CDR1 MGHRA, CDR2 YSYEKL. The length of the CDR3 is 14 residues. With 0 bases removed from V and 6 bases from J, the gap between germline ends came to 10 bases.

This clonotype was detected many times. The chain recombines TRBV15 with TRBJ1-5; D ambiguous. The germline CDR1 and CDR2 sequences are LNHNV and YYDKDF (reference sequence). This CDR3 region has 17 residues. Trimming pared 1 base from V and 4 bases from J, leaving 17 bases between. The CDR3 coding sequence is TGTGCCACCAGCAGAGCCTACGGGAGTTTTGAGAATCAGCCCCAGCATTTT. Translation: CATSRAYGSFENQPQHF.

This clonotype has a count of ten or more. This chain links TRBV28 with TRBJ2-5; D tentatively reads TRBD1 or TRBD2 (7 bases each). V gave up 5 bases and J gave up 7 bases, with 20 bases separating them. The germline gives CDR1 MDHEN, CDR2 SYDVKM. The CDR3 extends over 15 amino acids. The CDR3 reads CASSRRTGQRGTQYF. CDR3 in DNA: TGTGCCAGCAGTAGACGGACAGGCCAGCGGGGGACCCAGTACTTC.

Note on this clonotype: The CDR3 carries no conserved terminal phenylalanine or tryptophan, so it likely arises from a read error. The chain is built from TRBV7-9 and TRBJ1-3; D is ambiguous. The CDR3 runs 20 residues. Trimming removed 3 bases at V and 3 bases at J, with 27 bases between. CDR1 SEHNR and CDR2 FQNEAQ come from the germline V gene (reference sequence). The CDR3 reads CASSFPSTDHGSSNGNTIYL. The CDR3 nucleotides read TGTGCCAGCAGCTTTCCTAGCACGGATCATGGATCAAGTAATGGAAACACCATATATCTT.

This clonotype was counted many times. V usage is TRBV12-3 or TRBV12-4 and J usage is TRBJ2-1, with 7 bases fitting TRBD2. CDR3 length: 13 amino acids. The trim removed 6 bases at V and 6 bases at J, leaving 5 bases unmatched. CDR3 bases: TGTGCCAGCAGATTTTCTAGCGGCAATGAGCAGTTCTTC. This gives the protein CASRFSSGNEQFF.

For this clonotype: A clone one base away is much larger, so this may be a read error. The CDR3 sequence is CACSSLGGGTDERETQYF. The CDR3 DNA follows: TGTGCCTGCAGCTCACTTGGCGGAGGGACAGACGAGAGGGAGACCCAGTACTTC. The rearrangement uses TRBV7-3 and TRBJ2-5; D might be TRBD1 (7 bases). From germline, CDR1 is SGHTA and CDR2 FQGTGA. CDR3 length: 18 amino acids.

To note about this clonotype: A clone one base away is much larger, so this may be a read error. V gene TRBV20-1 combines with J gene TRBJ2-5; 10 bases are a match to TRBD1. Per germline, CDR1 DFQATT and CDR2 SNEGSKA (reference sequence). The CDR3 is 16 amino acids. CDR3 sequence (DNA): TGCAGTGCTAGAACCCCGGGACAGGGGATTCAAGAGAACCAGTACTTC. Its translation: CSARTPGQGIQENQYF.

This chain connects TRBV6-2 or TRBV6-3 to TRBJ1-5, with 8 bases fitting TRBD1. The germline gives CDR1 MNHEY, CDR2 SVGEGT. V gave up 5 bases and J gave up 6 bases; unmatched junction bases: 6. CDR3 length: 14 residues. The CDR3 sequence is CASSRTGWGQPQHF. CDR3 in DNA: TGTGCCAGCAGTCGGACAGGGTGGGGTCAGCCCCAGCATTTT.

CDR3 coding DNA: TGTGCCAGCAGTCCGCCGGTGGCCGTTCCTGGAAACACCATATATTTT. Translating gives CASSPPVAVPGNTIYF. The chain carries TRBV6-2 or TRBV6-3 and TRBJ1-3; D gene ambiguous. Between the trimmed V and J ends, which lost 5 bases and 2 bases, there was a span of 16 bases. Per the germline V gene, CDR1 is MNHEY and CDR2 is SVGEGT. The CDR3 extends over 16 amino acids.

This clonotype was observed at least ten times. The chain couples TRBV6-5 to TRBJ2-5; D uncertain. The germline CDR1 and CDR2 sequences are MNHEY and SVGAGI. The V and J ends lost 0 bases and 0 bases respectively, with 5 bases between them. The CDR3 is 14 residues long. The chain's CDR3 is CASSYSPYQETQYF. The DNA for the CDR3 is TGTGCCAGCAGTTACTCTCCGTACCAAGAGACCCAGTACTTC.

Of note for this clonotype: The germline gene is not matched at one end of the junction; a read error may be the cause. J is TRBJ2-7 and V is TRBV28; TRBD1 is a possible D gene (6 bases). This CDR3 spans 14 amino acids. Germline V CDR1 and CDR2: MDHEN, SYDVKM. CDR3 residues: CAGSLSRTDYEQYF. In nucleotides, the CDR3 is TGTGCCGGCAGTTTATCAAGGACAGACTACGAGCAGTACTTC.

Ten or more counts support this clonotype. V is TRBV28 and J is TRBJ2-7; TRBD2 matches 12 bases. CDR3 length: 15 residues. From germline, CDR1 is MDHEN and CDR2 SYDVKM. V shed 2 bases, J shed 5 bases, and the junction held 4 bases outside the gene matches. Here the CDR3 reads CASSLLAGGPDEQYF. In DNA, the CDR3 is TGTGCCAGCAGTTTACTAGCGGGAGGGCCCGACGAGCAGTACTTC.

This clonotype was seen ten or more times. The chain's CDR3 is CASSPQGRRNTEAFF. The CDR3 bases are TGTGCCAGCAGTCCCCAGGGACGGCGGAACACTGAAGCTTTCTTT. The chain uses TRBV6-1 and TRBJ1-1, with a weak D call TRBD1 (5 bases). V lost 5 bases, J lost 1 base, and 14 bases lay in between. CDR3 size: 15 residues. In germline, CDR1 is MNHNS, CDR2 SASEGT.

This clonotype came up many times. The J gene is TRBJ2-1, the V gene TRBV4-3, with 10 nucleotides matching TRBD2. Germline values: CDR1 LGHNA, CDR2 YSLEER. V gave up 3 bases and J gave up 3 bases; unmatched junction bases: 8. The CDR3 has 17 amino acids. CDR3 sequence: CASSQILSGGLYNEQFF. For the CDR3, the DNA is TGCGCCAGCAGCCAGATCCTTAGCGGGGGGCTCTACAATGAGCAGTTCTTC.

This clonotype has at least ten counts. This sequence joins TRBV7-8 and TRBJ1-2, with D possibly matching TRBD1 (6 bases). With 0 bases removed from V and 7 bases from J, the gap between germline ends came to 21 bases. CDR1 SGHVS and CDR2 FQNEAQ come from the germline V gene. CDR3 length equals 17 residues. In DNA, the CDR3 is TGTGCCAGCAGCTTAGCGAGGTCGACAGGAGTAGTATCTGGCTACACCTTC. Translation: CASSLARSTGVVSGYTF.

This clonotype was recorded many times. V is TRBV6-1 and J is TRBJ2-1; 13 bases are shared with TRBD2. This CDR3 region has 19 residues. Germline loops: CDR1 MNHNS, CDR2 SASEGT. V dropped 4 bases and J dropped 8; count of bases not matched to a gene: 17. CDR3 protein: CASSGADYRTSGSLDEQFF. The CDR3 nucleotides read TGTGCCAGCAGTGGAGCGGACTATCGGACTAGCGGGAGTTTGGATGAGCAGTTCTTC.

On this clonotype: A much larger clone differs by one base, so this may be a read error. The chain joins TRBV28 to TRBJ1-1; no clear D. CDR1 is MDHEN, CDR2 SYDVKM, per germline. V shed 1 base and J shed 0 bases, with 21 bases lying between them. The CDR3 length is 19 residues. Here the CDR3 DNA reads TGTGCCAGCAGTTTATTTTATCGTTGGTTGATCTCTATGAACACTGAAGCTTTCTTT. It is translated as CASSLFYRWLISMNTEAFF. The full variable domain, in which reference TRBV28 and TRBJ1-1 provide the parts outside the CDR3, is DVKVTQSSRYLVKRTGEKVFLECVQDMDHENMFWYRQDPGLGLRLIYFSYDVKMKEKGDIPEGYSVSREKKERFSLILESASTNQTSMYLCASSLFYRWLISMNTEAFFGQGTRLTVV.

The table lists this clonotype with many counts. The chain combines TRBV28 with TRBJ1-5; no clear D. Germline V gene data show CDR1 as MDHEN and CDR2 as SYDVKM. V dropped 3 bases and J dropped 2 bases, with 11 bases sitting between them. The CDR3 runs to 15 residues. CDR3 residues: CASSLGGRRNQPQHF. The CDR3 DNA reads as TGTGCCAGCAGTTTGGGTGGGCGGCGCAATCAGCCCCAGCATTTT.

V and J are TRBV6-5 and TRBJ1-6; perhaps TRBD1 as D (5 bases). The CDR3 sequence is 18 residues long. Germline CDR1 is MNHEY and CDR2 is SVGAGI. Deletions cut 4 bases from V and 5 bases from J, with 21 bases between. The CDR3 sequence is CASSSHFRERVDNSPLHF. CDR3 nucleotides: TGTGCCAGCAGTTCCCATTTCAGGGAGAGGGTTGATAATTCACCCCTCCACTTT.